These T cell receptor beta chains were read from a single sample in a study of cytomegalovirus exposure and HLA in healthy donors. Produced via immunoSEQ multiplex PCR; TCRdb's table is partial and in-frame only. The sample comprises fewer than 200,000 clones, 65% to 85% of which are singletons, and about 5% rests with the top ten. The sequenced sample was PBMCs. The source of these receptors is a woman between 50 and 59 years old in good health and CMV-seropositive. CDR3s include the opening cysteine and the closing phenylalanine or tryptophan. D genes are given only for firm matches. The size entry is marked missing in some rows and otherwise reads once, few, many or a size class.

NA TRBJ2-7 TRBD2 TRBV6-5 TGTGCCAGCATTGACGGGGGGGCCCGCAAGGAGCAGTACTTC CASIDGGARKEQYF
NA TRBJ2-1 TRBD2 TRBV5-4 TGTGCCAGCAGCCAGGGACTAGCGGGAACGAATGAGCAGTTCTTC CASSQGLAGTNEQFF
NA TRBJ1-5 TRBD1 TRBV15 TGTGCCACCAGCCAAATAGGGACAGGGGTTTCCAATCAGCCCCAGCATTTT CATSQIGTGVSNQPQHF
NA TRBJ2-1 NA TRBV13 TGTGCCAGCAGCGTACGGGAGAGGTGGAGTGATGAGCAGTTCTTC CASSVRERWSDEQFF
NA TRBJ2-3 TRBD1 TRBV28 TGTGCCAGCAGGAACAGGGGGCGCACGCAGTATTTT CASRNRGRTQYF
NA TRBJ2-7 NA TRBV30 TGTGCCTGGGCAGGACAGAAGAGCTCCTACGAGCAGTACTTC CAWAGQKSSYEQYF
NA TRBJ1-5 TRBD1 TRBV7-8 TGTGCCAGCAGCTTGCCCCGGGACAGGGTTCAGCCCCAGCATTTT CASSLPRDRVQPQHF
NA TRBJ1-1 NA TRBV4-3 TGCGCCAGCAGCCAAGATCTAGGGGCCCCCATGAACACTGAAGCTTTCTTT CASSQDLGAPMNTEAFF
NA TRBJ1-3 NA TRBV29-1 TGCAGCGTTGGGGAGTCTGGAAACACCATATATTTT CSVGESGNTIYF
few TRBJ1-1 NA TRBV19 TGTGCCAGTAGATACTTCTACGACACTGAAGCTTTCTTT CASRYFYDTEAFF
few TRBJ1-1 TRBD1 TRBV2 TGTGCCAGCAGGTTGACAGGGCGAACGAACACTGAAGCTTTCTTT CASRLTGRTNTEAFF
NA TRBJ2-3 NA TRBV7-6 TGTGCCAGCAGCTTATCTAGGGGGGGGTGGGATACGCAGTATTTT CASSLSRGGWDTQYF
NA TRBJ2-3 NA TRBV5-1 TGCGCCAGCAGCTTGGAAGGAACAGGGCCAAACACAGATACGCAGTATTTT CASSLEGTGPNTDTQYF
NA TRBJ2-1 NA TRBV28 TGTGCCAGCAGTTTATATGGAGGCCGAGGGAACCATGAGCAGTTCTTC CASSLYGGRGNHEQFF
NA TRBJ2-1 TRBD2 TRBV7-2 TGTGCCAGCAGCTTAGAACTAGCGGGGGGCTACAATGAGCAGTTCTTC CASSLELAGGYNEQFF
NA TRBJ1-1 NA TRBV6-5 TGTGCCAGCAGTTACTCGATCGGGGACACTGAAGCTTTCTTT CASSYSIGDTEAFF
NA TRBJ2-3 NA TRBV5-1 TGCGCCAGCAGCTTGGCCACGGCAGGGTTTCTGACAGATACGCAGTATTTT CASSLATAGFLTDTQYF
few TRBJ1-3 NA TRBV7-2 TGTGCCAGCAGCCTTACACCCAGCTCTGGAAACACCATATATTTT CASSLTPSSGNTIYF
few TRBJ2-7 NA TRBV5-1 TGCGCCAGCAGCTTTTTGTCTGGAGGGGCCTACGAGCAGTACTTC CASSFLSGGAYEQYF
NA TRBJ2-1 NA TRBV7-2 TGTGCCAGCAGCCATCCTGAGCAGTTCTTC CASSHPEQFF
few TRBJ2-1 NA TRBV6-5 TGTGCCAGCAGGCGGGGGCGCGGGGATGAGCAGTTCTTC CASRRGRGDEQFF
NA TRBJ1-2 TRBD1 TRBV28 TGTGCCAGCATAGAGAGGGGGCAGGGGGGCTACACCTTC CASIERGQGGYTF
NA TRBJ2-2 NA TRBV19 TGTGCCCTCCAGGGTTACACCGGGGAGCTGTTTTTT CALQGYTGELFF
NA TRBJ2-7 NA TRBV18 TGTGCCAGCTTAAATAGCGGCGCCTACGAGCAGTACTTC CASLNSGAYEQYF
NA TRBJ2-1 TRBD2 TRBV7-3 TGTGCCAGCAGACACAGGCGCCTAGCGGGAGGTGTCCATGAGCAGTTCTTC CASRHRRLAGGVHEQFF
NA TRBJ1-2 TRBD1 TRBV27 TGTGCCAGCAGGATACAGGGGGCGGTCGGCTACACCTTC CASRIQGAVGYTF
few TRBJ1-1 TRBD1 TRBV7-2 TGTGCCAGCAGCGACGACAGGGGTTCCCTCAGGAACACTGAAGCTTTCTTT CASSDDRGSLRNTEAFF
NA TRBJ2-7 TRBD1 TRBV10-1 TGCGCCCCCCGGCGACCGACAGGGGTATCTTACGAGCAGTACTTC CAPRRPTGVSYEQYF
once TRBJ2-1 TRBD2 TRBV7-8 TGTGCCAGCAGCCCTGGGGGGGGGAATGAGCAGTTCTTC CASSPGGGNEQFF
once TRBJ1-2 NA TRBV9 TGTGCCAGCAGCGTAGGAGATAACTATGGCTACACCTTC CASSVGDNYGYTF
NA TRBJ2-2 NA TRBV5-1 TGCGCCAGCAGCTTGGAAGCATTGACCGGGGAGCTGTTTTTT CASSLEALTGELFF
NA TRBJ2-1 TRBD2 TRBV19 TGTGCCAGTAGTTCCCCGTTAGCGGGGCCCTACAATGAGCAGTTCTTC CASSSPLAGPYNEQFF
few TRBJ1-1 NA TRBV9 TGTGCCAGCAGCCCCGGGGGACACACTGAAGCTTTCTTT CASSPGGHTEAFF
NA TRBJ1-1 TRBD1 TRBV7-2 TGTGCCAGCAGCTTAGTCAGGGGGACTGAAGCTTTCTTT CASSLVRGTEAFF
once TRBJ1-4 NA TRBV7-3 TGTGCCAGCAGCTTAACGTTCGGTGAAAAACTGTTTTTT CASSLTFGEKLFF
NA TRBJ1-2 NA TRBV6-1 TGTGCCAGCAGTGAAGCTCTCCGACGGAGCTATGGCTACACCTTC CASSEALRRSYGYTF
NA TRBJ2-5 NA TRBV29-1 TGCAGCGTTGAGTCCAGACAAGAGACCCAGTACTTC CSVESRQETQYF
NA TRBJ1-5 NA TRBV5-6 TGTGCCAGCAGCTTGGCGGAGGGCTTCAATCAGCCCCAGCATTTT CASSLAEGFNQPQHF
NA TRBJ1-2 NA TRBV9 TGTGCCAGCAGCGTCGGAACAGACTATGGCTACACCTTC CASSVGTDYGYTF
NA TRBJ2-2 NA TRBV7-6 TGTGCCCGCAGCTTAGCCAGATACACCGGGGAGCTGTTTTTT CARSLARYTGELFF
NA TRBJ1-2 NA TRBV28 TGTGCCACCGACGGACTCAACTATGGCTACACCTTC CATDGLNYGYTF
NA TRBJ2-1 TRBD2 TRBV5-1 TGCGCCAGCAGCATTCGGGGAGCGGGAGGCGACAATGAGCAGTTCTTC CASSIRGAGGDNEQFF
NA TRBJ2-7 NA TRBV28 TGTGCCAGCAGTTTGGCATTACGCTCCTACGAGCAGTACTTC CASSLALRSYEQYF
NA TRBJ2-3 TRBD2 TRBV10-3 TGTGCCATCCGACTAGCGGACCGCACAGATACGCAGTATTTT CAIRLADRTDTQYF
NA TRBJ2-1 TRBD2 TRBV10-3 TGTGCCATCAGTGAGGTTACTAGCGGCTACAATGAGCAGTTCTTC CAISEVTSGYNEQFF
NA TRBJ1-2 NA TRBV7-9 TGTGCCAGCAGCTTGGGAGCCAGCCAGTATGGCTACACCTTC CASSLGASQYGYTF
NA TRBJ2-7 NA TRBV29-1 TGCAGCGTTGCCGACAGGAGGAGCTCCTACGAGCAGTACTTC CSVADRRSSYEQYF
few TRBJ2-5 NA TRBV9 TGTGCCAGCAGCGTGGCGGGACAAGAGACCCAGTACTTC CASSVAGQETQYF
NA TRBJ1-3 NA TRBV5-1 TGCGCCAGCAGCTTGGCAGGGATTGGAAACACCATATATTTT CASSLAGIGNTIYF
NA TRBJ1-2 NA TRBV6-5 TGTGCCAGCAGCCCCGACAGAATCTATGGCTACACCTTC CASSPDRIYGYTF
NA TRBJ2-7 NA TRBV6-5 TGTGCCAGCAGTTACTCGGTCGGCTACGAGCAGTACTTC CASSYSVGYEQYF
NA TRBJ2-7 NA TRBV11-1 TGTGCCAGCAGCTCGCCCTCTGGGGCGGGGGCCTCCTACGAGCAGTACTTC CASSSPSGAGASYEQYF
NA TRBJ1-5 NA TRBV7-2 TGTGCCAGCAGCTTCAATGCGGATAGCAATCAGCCCCAGCATTTT CASSFNADSNQPQHF
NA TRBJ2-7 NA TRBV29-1 TGCAGCGTTGCGCGGACAGCCTCCTACGAGCAGTACTTC CSVARTASYEQYF
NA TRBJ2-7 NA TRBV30 TGTGCCTGGAGTGTACAAAACGAGCAGTACTTC CAWSVQNEQYF